This TCR beta chain was identified during a study of Ad26.COV2.S vaccination and SARS-CoV-2 variants. TCRdb's copy holds only in-frame clones and misses some; the assay was immunoSEQ multiplex PCR. The profile covers around 100,000 clones, with approximately 81% appearing a single time and 16% taken by the ten largest. Details on this clone: Its target is unknown.

Study-wide results and caveats: Recipients of vaccine and of placebo showed similar breadth of their non-spike TCR repertoires.

The germline V gene has CDR1 ENHRY and CDR2 SYGVKD. This CDR3 has 13 amino acids. V lost 6 bases to trimming and J lost 2 bases, with 11 bases between them. The chain links TRBV10-3 to TRBJ2-7; D uncertain. The TCR originated in a human donor who had recovered from COVID-19. This specimen was peripheral blood, taken after recovery from COVID-19. The chain's CDR3 is CAIRASGPYEQYF. The DNA of the CDR3 is TGTGCCATCAGGGCGTCAGGCCCCTACGAGCAGTACTTC.